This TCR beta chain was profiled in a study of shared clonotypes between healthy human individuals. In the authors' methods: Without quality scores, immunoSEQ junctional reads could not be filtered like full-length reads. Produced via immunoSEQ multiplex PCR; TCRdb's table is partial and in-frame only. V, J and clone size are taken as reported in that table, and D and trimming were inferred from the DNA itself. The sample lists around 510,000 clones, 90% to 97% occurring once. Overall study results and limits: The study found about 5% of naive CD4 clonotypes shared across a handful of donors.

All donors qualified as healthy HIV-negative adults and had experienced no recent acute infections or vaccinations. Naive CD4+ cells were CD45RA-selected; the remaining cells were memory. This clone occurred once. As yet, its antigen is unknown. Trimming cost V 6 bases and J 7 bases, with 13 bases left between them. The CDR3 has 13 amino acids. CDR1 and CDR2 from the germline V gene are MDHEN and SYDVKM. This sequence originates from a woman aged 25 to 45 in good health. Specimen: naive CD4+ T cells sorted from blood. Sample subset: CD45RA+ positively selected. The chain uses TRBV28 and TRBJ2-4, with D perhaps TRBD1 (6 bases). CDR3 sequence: CASSPGQLNIQYF. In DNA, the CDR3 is TGTGCCAGCAGCCCCGGACAGCTCAACATTCAGTACTTC.